The 21 T cell receptor beta chains in this list originate from one sample, sequenced in a study of PD-1 blockade in classical Hodgkin lymphoma. The table came from immunoSEQ multiplex PCR; TCRdb's copy has only in-frame clones and leaves some out. The sample has some 25,000 clones; 85% to 90% are singletons. Patients all relapsed after autologous stem cell transplantation, and there was variation in brentuximab vedotin exposure. Investigators obtained CD8+ T cells from thawed PBMCs by magnetic negative selection. The sample consisted of CD8+ T cells from blood, taken at baseline. Receptors were obtained from a human donor with classical Hodgkin lymphoma.

The chain uses TRBV5-4 and TRBJ1-2; D not certain. Deletions cut 2 bases from V and 4 bases from J, with 12 bases between. The CDR3 is 14 residues long. In germline, CDR1 is SGHNT, CDR2 YYREEE (reference sequence). CDR3 region: CASSFGGSGYGYTF. The CDR3 DNA sequence: TGTGCCAGCAGCTTCGGAGGCAGCGGCTATGGCTACACCTTC.

This rearrangement joins TRBV10-1 to TRBJ1-1; 7 nucleotides agree with TRBD1. The germline V gene has CDR1 WNHNN and CDR2 SYGVQD (reference sequence). The ends lost 2 bases at V and 4 bases at J; junction bases unmatched: 4. The CDR3 has 14 residues. The DNA for the CDR3 is TGCGCCAGCAGTGAGCACAGGGGTAGCACTGAAGCTTTCTTT. This codes for CASSEHRGSTEAFF.

The V call is TRBV21-1, the J call TRBJ1-2. TRBV21-1 is a known pseudogene. The CDR3 totals 15 residues. The CDR3 DNA reads TGTGCCAGCAGCAAAGGAGTAATCAGGGAGGATGGCTACACCTTC. Translating gives CASSKGVIREDGYTF.

The chain is built from TRBV5-4 and TRBJ2-3, with a weak D call TRBD2 (6 bases). The V end lost 1 base, the J end lost 1 base, and 13 bases lay between the germline ends. Germline values: CDR1 SGHNT, CDR2 YYREEE (reference sequence). The CDR3 has 16 amino acids. CDR3 in DNA: TGTGCCAGCAGCTTGCGTCGGGAGCAACGCACAGATACGCAGTATTTT. Translation gives CASSLRREQRTDTQYF.

The chain combines TRBV4-1 with TRBJ2-7; D not certain. The CDR3 sequence is 14 residues long. CDR1 is MGHRA and CDR2 is YSYEKL in the germline V gene. The ends were cut back, 2 bases at V and 2 bases at J, with 10 bases in the middle. The CDR3: CASSQNEETYEQYF. In nucleotides, the CDR3 is TGCGCCAGCAGCCAAAACGAGGAAACCTACGAGCAGTACTTC.

The CDR3 nucleotides read TGTGCCAGCAGCCAAGGCAACTATGGCTACACCTTC. Its protein is CASSQGNYGYTF. This chain connects TRBV11-2 to TRBJ1-2, with D uncertain. The germline V gene has CDR1 SGHAT and CDR2 FQNNGV. V was pared by 5 bases and J by 2 bases, with 6 bases between. The CDR3 runs to 12 residues.

The V and J genes are TRBV18 and TRBJ2-7; no definite D call. Germline V gene sequence: CDR1 KGHSH, CDR2 LQKENI. The CDR3 extends over 13 amino acids. Trimming pared 3 bases from V and 5 bases from J, leaving 11 bases between. In DNA form, the CDR3 reads TGTGCCAGCTCACCGCGACGTGGGGACGAGCAGTACTTC. This encodes CASSPRRGDEQYF. Complete variable domain (other parts from reference TRBV18 and TRBJ2-7): NAGVMQNPRHLVRRRGQEARLRCSPMKGHSHVYWYRQLPEEGLKFMVYLQKENIIDESGMPKERFSAEFPKEGPSILRIQQVVRGDSAAYFCASSPRRGDEQYFGPGTRLTVT.

This clone was seen a single time. The gene calls are TRBV11-2 and TRBJ1-2; no clear D. The CDR3 spans 14 residues. The V end lost 6 bases, the J end lost 7 bases, and 18 bases lay between the germline ends. The germline V gene encodes CDR1 SGHAT and CDR2 FQNNGV. CDR3 in DNA: TGTGCCAGCAGTTCTCCCCGACACGGATCTGGCTACACCTTC. This sequence encodes CASSSPRHGSGYTF.

The chain carries TRBV27 and TRBJ2-1; 8 nucleotides line up with TRBD1. This CDR3 is built from 13 residues. Trimming at V came to 7 bases and at J to 9 bases, leaving 8 bases not matched to a gene. Germline CDR1 MNHEY, CDR2 SMNVEV (reference sequence). The CDR3, as DNA: TGTGCCAGCAAGGGACAGGCGAGAATTGAGCAGTTCTTC. This sequence encodes CASKGQARIEQFF.

V usage is TRBV7-9 and J usage is TRBJ2-3; no definite D call. This CDR3 contains 13 residues. V lost 5 bases, J lost 4 bases, and 10 bases lay in between. CDR1 and CDR2 (germline): SEHNR, FQNEAQ (reference sequence). This chain's CDR3 is CASSLEEPDTQYF. The CDR3 region has the DNA TGTGCCAGCAGCCTCGAGGAGCCAGATACGCAGTATTTT.

The chain has TRBV28 and TRBJ2-5; weak D call: TRBD1 (6 bases). This CDR3 is built from 15 residues. Trimming took off 8 bases at V and 2 bases at J, with 18 bases between the two ends. Germline-derived CDR1 and CDR2 are MDHEN and SYDVKM. The CDR3, as DNA: TGTGCCAGCCGGTCTGGGACATCTTATCAAGAGACCCAGTACTTC. Amino acid sequence: CASRSGTSYQETQYF.

This clone has just a few counts. The chain couples TRBV13 to TRBJ1-1; D uncertain. Trimming removed 2 bases at V and 7 bases at J, with 5 bases between. This CDR3 is built from 11 residues. CDR1 is PRHDT, CDR2 FYEKMQ, per germline (reference sequence). DNA of the CDR3: TGTGCCAGCAGCTTATTCGGTGAAGCTTTCTTT. Translated: CASSLFGEAFF.

V gene TRBV5-6 combines with J gene TRBJ1-6; 7 positions match TRBD1. The V segment lost 0 bases and the J segment 7 bases; nucleotides outside the gene matches: 7. The CDR3 covers 16 residues. Germline V gene lookup returns CDR1 SGHDT and CDR2 YYEEEE. The chain's CDR3 is CASSLVAGGRNSPLHF. CDR3 coding DNA: TGTGCCAGCAGCTTGGTAGCAGGGGGACGCAATTCACCCCTCCACTTT.

This clone was seen once. V and J are TRBV14 and TRBJ2-5; 12 bases map to TRBD1. V dropped 2 bases and J dropped 5; count of bases not matched to a gene: 6. The V gene's germline CDR1 is SGHDN and CDR2 FVKESK. The CDR3 length is 16 residues. The CDR3 DNA sequence: TGTGCCAGCAGCCAATTAGGGACAGGGGGCGCGGAGACCCAGTACTTC. Protein sequence: CASSQLGTGGAETQYF.

V usage is TRBV30 and J usage is TRBJ2-3; 7 bases fit TRBD2. Germline values: CDR1 GTSNPN, CDR2 SVGIG (reference sequence). J gave up 4 bases and V 2 bases, and 6 bases lay outside the gene matches. This CDR3 region has 14 residues. The CDR3 protein is CAWSLGGSPDTQYF. Here the CDR3 DNA reads TGTGCCTGGAGTCTGGGCGGGAGCCCAGATACGCAGTATTTT.

The V and J genes are TRBV2 and TRBJ1-3; D not resolved. The CDR3 is 14 amino acids. Trimming stripped 6 bases from V and 4 bases from J, with 13 bases between. Germline CDR1 is SNHLY and CDR2 is FYNNEI. CDR3 sequence (DNA): TGTGCCAGCAGGAGTTTGGGAGACGGAAACACCATATATTTT. Its protein is CASRSLGDGNTIYF.

V usage is TRBV27 and J usage is TRBJ1-1; D call uncertain. Germline CDR1 reads MNHEY; CDR2 reads SMNVEV (reference sequence). V was pared by 3 bases and J by 4 bases, with 15 bases between. The CDR3 covers 15 residues. CDR3 coding DNA: TGTGCCAGCAGTTTTGTTAGCGGAGTTGGCACTGAAGCTTTCTTT. Translating gives CASSFVSGVGTEAFF.

This chain joins TRBV5-5 and TRBJ2-7, with D possibly matching TRBD2 (6 bases). This CDR3 spans 16 amino acids. Germline lookup yields CDR1 SGHKS and CDR2 YYEKEE (reference sequence). V lost 2 bases and J 0 bases, leaving 15 bases between the germline ends. The CDR3 nucleotides read TGTGCCAGCAGCTTCGCCGGACCCGGGAGCTCCTACGAGCAGTACTTC. Its protein product is CASSFAGPGSSYEQYF.

The V call is TRBV5-6, the J call TRBJ2-5; 11 bases agree with TRBD2. V was pared by 3 bases and J by 4 bases, with 2 bases of the junction left unmatched. The length of the CDR3 is 14 residues. Germline assignment: CDR1 SGHDT and CDR2 YYEEEE. CDR3 coding DNA: TGTGCCAGCAGCTCGCTAGCGGGAGGAGAGACCCAGTACTTC. Its translation: CASSSLAGGETQYF.

With regard to this clone: An end of the junction differs from the germline gene, which may be a read error. The chain recombines TRBV28 with TRBJ2-1; 10 bases line up with TRBD1. Germline CDR1 and CDR2: MDHEN and SYDVKM. CDR3 size: 13 residues. Written as DNA, the CDR3 is TGTGCCAGCAGCCTCCTGAGCGGGACAGGGGTTCTCTTC. This encodes CASSLLSGTGVLF.

This rearrangement joins TRBV6-6 to TRBJ1-5; no definite D call. Trimming cost V 7 bases and J 2 bases, with 15 bases left between them. This CDR3 region has 15 residues. Germline CDR1 reads MNHNY; CDR2 reads SVGAGI (reference sequence). The CDR3 region is CASMSTPTGNQPQHF. As DNA, the CDR3 is TGTGCCAGCATGTCAACCCCAACCGGCAATCAGCCCCAGCATTTT.